This is a list of T cell receptor beta chains from one sample in a study of Ad26.COV2.S vaccination and SARS-CoV-2 variants. Clones were sequenced by immunoSEQ multiplex PCR, and TCRdb holds only the in-frame ones, with some missing. The sample holds roughly 500,000 clones, roughly 89% seen once. The material was peripheral blood, obtained in a trial of Ad26.COV2.S vaccine versus placebo. These receptors were taken from a person aged 18 to 59 who received the Ad26.COV2.S COVID-19 vaccine or a placebo. Each CDR3 is given without its conserved first and last residue. D genes are given only for firm matches.

D gene: .
J gene: TRBJ1-3
V gene: TRBV4-2
CDR3 protein: ASSPTGNTIY

D gene: TRBD1
J gene: TRBJ2-5
V gene: TRBV19
CDR3 protein: ASSPGTGGAETQY

D gene: .
J gene: TRBJ1-2
V gene: TRBV25-1
CDR3 protein: ASSGFGEGGENGYT

D gene: .
J gene: TRBJ2-3
V gene: TRBV12-5
CDR3 protein: ATHPPTTDTQY

D gene: .
J gene: TRBJ2-5
V gene: TRBV11-2
CDR3 protein: ASSLDLQGGIETQY

D gene: .
J gene: TRBJ2-1
V gene: TRBV24-1
CDR3 protein: ATSDFHSAYNEQF

D gene: TRBD2
J gene: TRBJ2-3
V gene: TRBV2
CDR3 protein: ASSGPAGGPGDTQY

D gene: .
J gene: TRBJ1-2
V gene: TRBV2
CDR3 protein: ASAPGSANYGYT

D gene: .
J gene: TRBJ1-1
V gene: TRBV6-5
CDR3 protein: ASSRTVVNTEAF

D gene: .
J gene: TRBJ1-1
V gene: TRBV5-1
CDR3 protein: ASSFVSGSTEAF

D gene: .
J gene: TRBJ1-2
V gene: TRBV5-1
CDR3 protein: ASSWDTETYGYT

D gene: .
J gene: TRBJ2-3
V gene: TRBV4-3
CDR3 protein: ASSQYRAGRKADTQY

D gene: .
J gene: TRBJ1-1
V gene: TRBV7-3
CDR3 protein: ASSLLPGIILNTEAF

D gene: TRBD2
J gene: TRBJ2-3
V gene: TRBV5-1
CDR3 protein: ASSLPSGRGGTDTQY

D gene: .
J gene: TRBJ2-1
V gene: TRBV19
CDR3 protein: ASSIGVRGQF

D gene: TRBD1
J gene: TRBJ2-2
V gene: TRBV11-1
CDR3 protein: ASLDRGNTGELF

D gene: .
J gene: TRBJ2-3
V gene: TRBV5-4
CDR3 protein: ASSLGGELTDTQY

D gene: .
J gene: TRBJ2-1
V gene: TRBV24-1
CDR3 protein: ATSDIGLGDNEQF

D gene: TRBD1
J gene: TRBJ1-1
V gene: TRBV7-8
CDR3 protein: ASSARQGQAF

D gene: .
J gene: TRBJ1-2
V gene: TRBV5-8
CDR3 protein: ASSKGRNYGYT

D gene: .
J gene: TRBJ2-4
V gene: TRBV19
CDR3 protein: ASSTTGAGRAKNIQY

D gene: .
J gene: TRBJ1-2
V gene: TRBV7-9
CDR3 protein: ASSSPSVGGYT

D gene: .
J gene: TRBJ1-2
V gene: TRBV28
CDR3 protein: ASSLFRGSYGYT

D gene: .
J gene: TRBJ2-5
V gene: TRBV5-6
CDR3 protein: ASSKDLLQETQY

D gene: .
J gene: TRBJ1-3
V gene: TRBV4-3
CDR3 protein: ASSQDAVSGNTIY

D gene: TRBD1
J gene: TRBJ1-5
V gene: TRBV2
CDR3 protein: ASKTGQVGQPQH

D gene: .
J gene: TRBJ2-1
V gene: TRBV7-6
CDR3 protein: ASSLVNSGDGYNEQF

D gene: .
J gene: TRBJ2-5
V gene: TRBV5-1
CDR3 protein: ASSLVLQETQY

D gene: .
J gene: TRBJ2-6
V gene: TRBV7-3
CDR3 protein: ASSLTRGAASGANVLT

D gene: .
J gene: TRBJ1-4
V gene: TRBV9
CDR3 protein: ASSPTGGVRHATNEKLF

D gene: .
J gene: TRBJ1-1
V gene: TRBV11-1
CDR3 protein: ASSRSMNTEAF

D gene: TRBD1
J gene: TRBJ2-1
V gene: TRBV5-1
CDR3 protein: ASSLTGENYNEQF

D gene: .
J gene: TRBJ2-2
V gene: TRBV10-1
CDR3 protein: ASSVDINTGELF

D gene: .
J gene: TRBJ2-3
V gene: TRBV9
CDR3 protein: ASSVAGADTQY

D gene: .
J gene: TRBJ1-2
V gene: TRBV19
CDR3 protein: ASSIFRGGIYGYT

D gene: .
J gene: TRBJ1-2
V gene: TRBV6-2/TRBV6-3
CDR3 protein: ASSYPGTYYGYT

D gene: .
J gene: TRBJ1-5
V gene: TRBV24-1
CDR3 protein: ATGEGPSSNQPQH

D gene: .
J gene: TRBJ2-7
V gene: TRBV6-5
CDR3 protein: ASGRSSYEQY

D gene: .
J gene: TRBJ1-3
V gene: TRBV7-2
CDR3 protein: ASSFLGSGNTIY

D gene: .
J gene: TRBJ2-2
V gene: TRBV5-6
CDR3 protein: ASSFVFDGELF

D gene: .
J gene: TRBJ1-1
V gene: TRBV5-4
CDR3 protein: ASGRQENTEAF

D gene: .
J gene: TRBJ2-7
V gene: TRBV5-1
CDR3 protein: ASSLTAYEQY

D gene: .
J gene: TRBJ1-1
V gene: TRBV6-2/TRBV6-3
CDR3 protein: ASSYGGVNTEAF

D gene: .
J gene: TRBJ2-7
V gene: TRBV5-6
CDR3 protein: ASSFTSPVVAYEQY

D gene: .
J gene: TRBJ1-2
V gene: TRBV10-3
CDR3 protein: AISVTGIDGYT

D gene: .
J gene: TRBJ2-1
V gene: TRBV15
CDR3 protein: ATSSRDGYNEQF

D gene: .
J gene: TRBJ2-5
V gene: TRBV7-9
CDR3 protein: ASSPRGLGGETQY

D gene: .
J gene: TRBJ2-2
V gene: TRBV3-1/TRBV3-2
CDR3 protein: ASSPSAIRPGELF

D gene: TRBD1
J gene: TRBJ2-7
V gene: TRBV29-1
CDR3 protein: SVGTGGRYEQY

D gene: .
J gene: TRBJ1-4
V gene: TRBV6-6
CDR3 protein: ASSRTVSGEKLF

D gene: .
J gene: TRBJ1-4
V gene: TRBV12-3/TRBV12-4
CDR3 protein: ASSSTNEGKLF

D gene: .
J gene: TRBJ2-5
V gene: TRBV10-3
CDR3 protein: AISESYSKTQY

D gene: TRBD2
J gene: TRBJ2-1
V gene: TRBV9
CDR3 protein: ASSPHWTSGVYEQF

D gene: TRBD1
J gene: TRBJ1-1
V gene: TRBV6-5
CDR3 protein: ASSYGTEEAF

D gene: .
J gene: TRBJ1-4
V gene: TRBV2
CDR3 protein: ASSLLRGSGTKLF